This T cell receptor beta chain derives from a study of a mutant IDH1 vaccine in newly diagnosed glioma. With regard to this clone: Antigen: not known.

Libraries were prepared by immunoSEQ multiplex PCR; TCRdb keeps only in-frame clonotypes and omits some of them. This table holds 40,000 to 50,000 clones, 80% to 90% found once. Time point reported: week 35, safety follow-up. With topical imiquimod, each dose of the vaccine consisted of 300 ug of mutant IDH1 20-mer peptide. The study gave patients eight vaccinations in weeks 1, 3, 5, 7, 11, 15, 19, 23. The donors' diagnosis was new WHO grade 3 or 4 astrocytoma that was IDH1-mutant and ATRX-lost. V shed 3 bases and J 7 bases; nucleotides not matched to a gene: 5. The CDR3 has 14 residues. Germline V lookup: CDR1 MDHEN, CDR2 SYDVKM.

The receptor was derived from a man between 35 and 55 years old with glioma. The rearrangement links TRBV28 to TRBJ1-5; 8 bases are a match to TRBD1. This sample comprised PBMCs, obtained from a glioma patient whose treatment included an IDH1 peptide vaccine. DNA of the CDR3: TGTGCCAGCAGTTTGACAGGGGACAGGCAGCCCCAGCATTTT. The encoded protein is CASSLTGDRQPQHF.